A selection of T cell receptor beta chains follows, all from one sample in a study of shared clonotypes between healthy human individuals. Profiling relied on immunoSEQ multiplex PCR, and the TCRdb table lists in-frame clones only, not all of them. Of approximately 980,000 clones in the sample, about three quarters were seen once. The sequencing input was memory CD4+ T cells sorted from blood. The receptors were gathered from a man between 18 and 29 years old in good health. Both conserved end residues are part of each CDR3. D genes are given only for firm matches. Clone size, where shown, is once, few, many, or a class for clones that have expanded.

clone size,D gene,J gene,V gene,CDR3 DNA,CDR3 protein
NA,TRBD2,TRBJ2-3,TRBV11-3,TGTGCCAGCAGCTTAATAAGTAGCGGGAGAACGGAGGATACGCAGTATTTT,CASSLISSGRTEDTQYF
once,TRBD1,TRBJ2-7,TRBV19,TGTGCCAGTAGTGCCGACAGGGGAACCTACGAGCAGTACTTC,CASSADRGTYEQYF
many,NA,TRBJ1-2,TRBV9,TGTGCCAGCAGCCCTACACTCTCCGTGGGCTACACCTTC,CASSPTLSVGYTF
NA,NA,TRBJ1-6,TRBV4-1,TGCGCCAGCAGCCAAGATCCGGACTGGCCGGGGTCACCCCTCCACTTT,CASSQDPDWPGSPLHF
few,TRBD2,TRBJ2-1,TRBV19,TGTGCCAGTAGTATAGATGCCCTAGCGGGGGGCAATGAGCAGTTCTTC,CASSIDALAGGNEQFF
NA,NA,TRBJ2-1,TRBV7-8,TGTGCCAGCAGCGCGGAACTTCTGGCGCCAACAACAAATGAGCAGTTCTTC,CASSAELLAPTTNEQFF
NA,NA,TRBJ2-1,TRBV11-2,TGTGCCAGTTCCCTTGGGAAAGGTGAGCAGTTCTTC,CASSLGKGEQFF
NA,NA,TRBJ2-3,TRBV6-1,TGTGCCAGCAGTGACGCTTATCGGGATACGCAGTATTTT,CASSDAYRDTQYF
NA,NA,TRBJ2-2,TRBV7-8,TGTGCCAGCAGCTTCGTTACTACAACGGGCACCGGGGAGCTGTTTTTT,CASSFVTTTGTGELFF
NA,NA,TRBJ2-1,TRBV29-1,TGCAGCGTTGAAGATCTAGGTAATGAGCAGTTCTTC,CSVEDLGNEQFF
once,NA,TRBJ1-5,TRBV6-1,TGTGCCAGCAGTGAAACAGGGACCTATAGCAATCAGCCCCAGCATTTT,CASSETGTYSNQPQHF
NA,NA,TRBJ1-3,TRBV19,TGTGCCAGTAGTCCCGGGACACCGTCTGGAAACACCATATATTTT,CASSPGTPSGNTIYF
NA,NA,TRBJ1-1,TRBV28,TGTGCCAGCAGTTTAGCAGGGGAGTTGACTGAAGCTTTCTTT,CASSLAGELTEAFF
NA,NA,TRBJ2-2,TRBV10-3,TGTGCCATCAATTCGGCCCCCACCGGGGAGCTGTTTTTT,CAINSAPTGELFF
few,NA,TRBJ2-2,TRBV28,TGTGCCAGCAGTGGACGGGGTGCGAACACCGGGGAGCTGTTTTTT,CASSGRGANTGELFF
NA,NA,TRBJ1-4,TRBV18,TGTGCCAGCTCGAGGGCGATTAATGAAAAACTGTTTTTT,CASSRAINEKLFF
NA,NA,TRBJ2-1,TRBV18,TGTGCCAGCTCACCGCAGTTAGAGCAGTTCTTC,CASSPQLEQFF
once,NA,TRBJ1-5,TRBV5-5,TGTGCCAGCAGCTTCGGGATTTATAGCAATCAGCCCCAGCATTTT,CASSFGIYSNQPQHF
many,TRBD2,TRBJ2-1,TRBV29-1,TGCAGCGTGCTGGACGCGGGAGCAAGAAATGAGCAGTTCTTC,CSVLDAGARNEQFF
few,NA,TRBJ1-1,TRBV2,TGTGCCAGCAGTGAGAATGCAGCCCCGGGCACTGAAGCTTTCTTT,CASSENAAPGTEAFF
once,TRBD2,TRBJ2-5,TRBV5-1,TGCGCCAGCAGCCGGGGAGCTAGCGGGGGAAAGGGAGAGACCCAGTACTTC,CASSRGASGGKGETQYF
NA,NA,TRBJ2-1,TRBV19,TGTGCCAGTAGTATTTCCGCAGGGGTCGACCGGAATGAGCAGTTCTTC,CASSISAGVDRNEQFF
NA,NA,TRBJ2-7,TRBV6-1,TGTGCCAGCACTTGGAGGTTATACTACGAGCAGTACTTC,CASTWRLYYEQYF
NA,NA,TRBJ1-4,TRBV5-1,TGCGCCAGCGCCTCAGGGGACACAAGTAATGAAAAACTGTTTTTT,CASASGDTSNEKLFF
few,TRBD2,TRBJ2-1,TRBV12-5,TGTGCTAGTGGTTTGGTATTGGGACTAGCGGGTAATGAGCAGTTCTTC,CASGLVLGLAGNEQFF
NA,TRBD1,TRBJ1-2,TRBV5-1,TGCGCCAGCAGCATCATGGCAGGGGGCGAGCTCTATGGCTACACCTTC,CASSIMAGGELYGYTF
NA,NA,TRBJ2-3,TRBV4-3,TGCGCCAGCAGCCAAGTTAGCGGCAGTGGCACAGATACGCAGTATTTT,CASSQVSGSGTDTQYF
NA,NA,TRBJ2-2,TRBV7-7,TGTGCTAGCAGCTTAGCGAGGTCGACCGGGACCAACACCGGGGAGCTGTTTTTT,CASSLARSTGTNTGELFF
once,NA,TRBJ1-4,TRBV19,TGTGCCAGTAGGGAGACAGTGACAACTAATGAAAAACTGTTTTTT,CASRETVTTNEKLFF
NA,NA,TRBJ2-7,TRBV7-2,TGTGCCAGCAGCCTCACGACCTACGAGCAGTACTTC,CASSLTTYEQYF
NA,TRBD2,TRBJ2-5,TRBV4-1,TGCGCCAGCAGCCAAGGCCTACTAGCGGGAGGCCAAGAGACCCAGTACTTC,CASSQGLLAGGQETQYF